The 12 T cell receptor beta chains below were found in one sample sequenced in a study of blood T cell repertoires in COVID-19. Measured with immunoSEQ multiplex PCR; TCRdb has only the in-frame clones, and not every one. Among tens of thousands of clones, approximately 88% were seen once, and the ten largest hold about 0.36%. Sequencing was carried out using peripheral blood. These receptors were obtained from a human donor in a cohort sampled during active COVID-19.

The rearrangement links TRBV6-5 to TRBJ2-7; tentative D call: TRBD2 (6 bases). This CDR3 region has 15 residues. Germline assignment: CDR1 MNHEY and CDR2 SVGAGI. V lost 6 bases and J lost 5, with 20 bases in between. CDR3 sequence reads: CASSPPGRGTDEQYF. The CDR3 DNA sequence: TGTGCCAGCAGCCCACCTGGGCGGGGCACCGACGAGCAGTACTTC.

The V gene is TRBV4-2, the J gene TRBJ1-2; TRBD1 might be the D (6 bases). Germline assignment: CDR1 LGHNA and CDR2 YNFKEQ. The CDR3 totals 13 residues. Trimming removed 0 bases at V and 5 bases at J, with 7 bases between. In nucleotides, the CDR3 is TGTGCCAGCAGCCAAGATCAGGGGTATGGCTACACCTTC. Its translation: CASSQDQGYGYTF.

This chain links TRBV4-1 with TRBJ1-1, with D hard to call. Looked up from germline, CDR1 is MGHRA and CDR2 is YSYEKL. The V and J ends lost 0 bases and 4 bases respectively, with 12 bases between them. CDR3 length equals 15 residues. The CDR3 sequence is CASSQETPDGTEAFF. The CDR3 nucleotides read TGCGCCAGCAGCCAAGAGACTCCTGATGGCACTGAAGCTTTCTTT.

The rearrangement uses TRBV7-9 and TRBJ1-1, with TRBD1 matching over 7 bases. The CDR3 totals 15 residues. The germline CDR1 and CDR2 sequences are SEHNR and FQNEAQ (reference sequence). With 4 bases clipped from V and 0 bases from J, the junction kept 5 bases outside the gene matches. This CDR3 reads CASSSGGQLNTEAFF. The DNA of the CDR3 is TGTGCCAGCAGCTCCGGGGGACAGTTGAACACTGAAGCTTTCTTT.

V is TRBV6-1 and J is TRBJ1-2, with 9 bases fitting TRBD1. The V gene's germline CDR1 is MNHNS and CDR2 SASEGT. Unmatched junction bases numbered 11, after V lost 2 bases and J lost 4 bases. The CDR3 covers 17 residues. The CDR3 sequence is CASSEYRTGANTYGYTF. The CDR3 DNA reads as TGTGCCAGCAGTGAATACCGGACAGGGGCCAACACCTATGGCTACACCTTC.

A single count supports this clone. The gene calls are TRBV9 and TRBJ2-7; D is perhaps TRBD2 (6 bases). Germline V gives CDR1 SGDLS, CDR2 YYNGEE. The CDR3 has 14 amino acids. V was pared by 4 bases and J by 5 bases, with 16 bases between. The CDR3 bases are TGTGCCAGCAGCCTCGGGGCGGGGCAGAACGAGCAGTACTTC. Protein sequence: CASSLGAGQNEQYF.

This clone was found a few times. This chain's CDR3 is CASSQGPPANYGYTF. In DNA, the CDR3 is TGCGCCAGCAGCCAAGGTCCGCCGGCTAACTATGGCTACACCTTC. This chain joins TRBV4-1 and TRBJ1-2, with no clear D. V was pared by 1 base and J by 0 bases, with 9 bases between. The length of the CDR3 is 15 residues. CDR1 and CDR2 (germline): MGHRA, YSYEKL.

The CDR3 loop reads CASSLASGQETQYF. The CDR3 nucleotides are TGTGCCAGCAGCTTAGCTTCCGGCCAAGAGACCCAGTACTTC. The V gene is TRBV7-2, the J gene TRBJ2-5; no reliable D call. This CDR3 is 14 amino acids long. V lost 0 bases, J lost 1 base, and 6 bases lay in between. Germline V gene sequence: CDR1 SGHTA, CDR2 FQGNSA.

V usage is TRBV11-2 and J usage is TRBJ1-4, with 7 bases fitting TRBD1. J lost 0 bases, V lost 2 bases, and 12 bases had no gene match. The CDR3 has 19 amino acids. Germline V CDR1 and CDR2: SGHAT, FQNNGV. The CDR3 DNA reads as TGTGCCAGCAGCTTACGACAGGGCCACCGAGCTGCAACTAATGAAAAACTGTTTTTT. It translates to CASSLRQGHRAATNEKLFF.

This clone occurred a few times. This rearrangement joins TRBV9 to TRBJ1-5; 9 bases align to TRBD1. Germline CDR1 is SGDLS and CDR2 is YYNGEE. This CDR3 has 14 amino acids. J gave up 7 bases and V 1 base, and 3 bases lay outside the gene matches. CDR3 sequence: CASSVTGGGQPQHF. CDR3 nucleotide sequence: TGTGCCAGCAGCGTAACAGGGGGCGGCCAGCCCCAGCATTTT.

This clone was found once. The chain combines TRBV18 with TRBJ1-1; tentative D call: TRBD1 (6 bases). The V end was cut by 3 bases, the J end by 2 bases, with 10 bases between. CDR3 length: 14 residues. The germline V gene has CDR1 KGHSH and CDR2 LQKENI. The CDR3 DNA sequence: TGTGCCAGCTCACCTCCAGGGGTCAACACTGAAGCTTTCTTT. The encoded protein is CASSPPGVNTEAFF.

The chain recombines TRBV11-2 with TRBJ2-4; tentatively, D is TRBD2 (7 bases). The CDR3 runs 16 residues. V was cut by 5 bases and J by 2 bases, with 16 bases left in between. The germline V gene has CDR1 SGHAT and CDR2 FQNNGV. CDR3 sequence (DNA): TGTGCCAGCAGCCTAAATAGGGGGGGTACCAAAAACATTCAGTACTTC. Its protein product is CASSLNRGGTKNIQYF.